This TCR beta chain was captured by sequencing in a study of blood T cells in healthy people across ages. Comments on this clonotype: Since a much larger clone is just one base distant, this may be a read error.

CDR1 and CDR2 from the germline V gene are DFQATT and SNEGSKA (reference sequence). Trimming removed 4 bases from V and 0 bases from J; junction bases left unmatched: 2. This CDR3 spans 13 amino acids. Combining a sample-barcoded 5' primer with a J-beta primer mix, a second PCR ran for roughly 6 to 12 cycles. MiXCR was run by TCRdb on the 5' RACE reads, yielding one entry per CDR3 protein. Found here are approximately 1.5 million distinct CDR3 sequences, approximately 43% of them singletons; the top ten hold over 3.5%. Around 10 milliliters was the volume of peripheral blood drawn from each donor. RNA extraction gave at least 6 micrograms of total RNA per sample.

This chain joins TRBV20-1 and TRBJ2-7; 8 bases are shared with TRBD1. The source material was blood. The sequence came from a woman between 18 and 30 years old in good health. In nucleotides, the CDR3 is TGCAGTGCTATGGACAGGGTCTCCTACGAGCAGTACTTC. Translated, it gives CSAMDRVSYEQYF.